Given below is one T cell receptor beta chain in context. Its antigen is not known. The data were taken from a study of OX40 agonist ivuxolimab in advanced cancers. Method: immunoSEQ multiplex PCR; TCRdb's copy keeps in-frame clones and lacks some. Of about 69,000 clones listed, under 90% are singletons. V lost 6 bases and J lost 0; bases outside the gene matches: 8. Germline-derived CDR1 and CDR2 are KGHSH and LQKENI. This CDR3 contains 16 residues. Findings and limits, study-wide: At 0.1 to 3.0 mg/kg and by week 6, CD4+ and CD8+ T cells in the blood had expanded clonally.

The sequences come from CD4+ or CD8+ T cells sorted from blood, collected in a trial of the OX40 agonist ivuxolimab. The chain combines TRBV18 with TRBJ1-3; TRBD1 matches at 7 bases. This TCR derives from an adult with an advanced solid tumor such as melanoma, head and neck, liver or kidney cancer. CDR3 protein: CASSLGQASSGNTIYF. CDR3 in DNA: TGTGCCAGCTCCCTAGGACAGGCGTCCTCTGGAAACACCATATATTTT. Full variable domain (outside the CDR3, taken from reference TRBV18 and TRBJ1-3): NAGVMQNPRHLVRRRGQEARLRCSPMKGHSHVYWYRQLPEEGLKFMVYLQKENIIDESGMPKERFSAEFPKEGPSILRIQQVVRGDSAAYFCASSLGQASSGNTIYFGEGSWLTVV.